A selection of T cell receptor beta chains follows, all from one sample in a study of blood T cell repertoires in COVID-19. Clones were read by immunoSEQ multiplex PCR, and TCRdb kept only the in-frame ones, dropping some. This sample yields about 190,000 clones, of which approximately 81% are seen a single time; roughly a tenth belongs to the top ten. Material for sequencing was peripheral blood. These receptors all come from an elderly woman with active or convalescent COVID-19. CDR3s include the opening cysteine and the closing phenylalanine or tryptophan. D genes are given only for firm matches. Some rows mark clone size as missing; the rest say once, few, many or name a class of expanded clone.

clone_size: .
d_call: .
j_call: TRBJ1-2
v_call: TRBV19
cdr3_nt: TGTGCCAGTCAATACAGGGAAAACTATGGCTACACCTTC
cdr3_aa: CASQYRENYGYTF

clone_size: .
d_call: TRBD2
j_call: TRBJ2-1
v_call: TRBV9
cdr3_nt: TGTGCCAGCAGCGTATCCCCCAAACTAGCGACGAATGAGCAGTTCTTC
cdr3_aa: CASSVSPKLATNEQFF

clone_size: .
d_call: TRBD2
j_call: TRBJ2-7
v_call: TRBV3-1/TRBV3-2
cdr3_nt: TGTGCCAGCAGCCAAGATCTGCCCAGCGGGAGACCCCAGTGGGAGCAGTACTTC
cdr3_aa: CASSQDLPSGRPQWEQYF

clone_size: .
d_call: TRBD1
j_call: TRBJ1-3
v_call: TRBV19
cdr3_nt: TGTGCCACCCGGACAGGGGGCTTAAGCTCTGGAAACACCATATATTTT
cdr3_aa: CATRTGGLSSGNTIYF

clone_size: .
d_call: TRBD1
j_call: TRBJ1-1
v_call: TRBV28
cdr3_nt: TGTGCCAGCAAGAGACAGGGGTATCTCACTGAAGCTTTCTTT
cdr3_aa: CASKRQGYLTEAFF

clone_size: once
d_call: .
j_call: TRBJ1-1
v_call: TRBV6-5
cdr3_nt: TGTGCCAGCAGTTATCGGGGGAACACTGAAGCTTTCTTT
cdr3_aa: CASSYRGNTEAFF

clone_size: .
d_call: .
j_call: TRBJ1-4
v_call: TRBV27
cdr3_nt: TGTGCCAGCCGCAGGTCAACAACTAATGAAAAACTGTTTTTT
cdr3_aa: CASRRSTTNEKLFF

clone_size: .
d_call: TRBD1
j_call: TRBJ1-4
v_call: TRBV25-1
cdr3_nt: TGTGCCAGCAGTGAACTCGGACAGGGTAGGGATGAAAAACTGTTTTTT
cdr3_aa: CASSELGQGRDEKLFF

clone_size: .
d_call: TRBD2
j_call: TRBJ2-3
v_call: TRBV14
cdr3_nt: TGTGCCAGCAGCCACATCCTAGCGGGTAGCACAGATACGCAGTATTTT
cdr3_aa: CASSHILAGSTDTQYF

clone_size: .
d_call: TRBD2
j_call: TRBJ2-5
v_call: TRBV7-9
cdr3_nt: TGTGCCAGCAGCTTCCTAGCGGGAGCAGGTGGAGAGACCCAGTACTTC
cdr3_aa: CASSFLAGAGGETQYF

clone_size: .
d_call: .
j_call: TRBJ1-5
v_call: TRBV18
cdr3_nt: TGTGCCAGCTCAAGTAGACAGAGCGTTAATCAGCCCCAGCATTTT
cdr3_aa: CASSSRQSVNQPQHF

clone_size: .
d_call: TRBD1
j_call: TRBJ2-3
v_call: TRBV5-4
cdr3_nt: TGTGCCAGCAGCTCAGGGGGCGCATTCACAGATACGCAGTATTTT
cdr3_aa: CASSSGGAFTDTQYF

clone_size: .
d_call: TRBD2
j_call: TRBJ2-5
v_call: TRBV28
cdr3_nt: TGTGCCAGCCTCCGCGGGGGAGGGACCCAAGAGACCCAGTACTTC
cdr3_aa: CASLRGGGTQETQYF

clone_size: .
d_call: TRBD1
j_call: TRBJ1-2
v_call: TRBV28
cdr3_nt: TGTGCCAGCAGTATCCCGGGACAGGGGAATGGCTACACCTTC
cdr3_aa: CASSIPGQGNGYTF

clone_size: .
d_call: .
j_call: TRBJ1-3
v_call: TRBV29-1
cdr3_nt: TGCAGCGTCGCAGAGCGAAAAAGTGTCTCTGGAAACACCATATATTTT
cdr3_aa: CSVAERKSVSGNTIYF

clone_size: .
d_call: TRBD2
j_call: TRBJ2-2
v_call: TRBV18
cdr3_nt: TGTGCCAGCTCACCAAGACTAGCGGGACACAACACCGGGGAGCTGTTTTTT
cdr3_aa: CASSPRLAGHNTGELFF

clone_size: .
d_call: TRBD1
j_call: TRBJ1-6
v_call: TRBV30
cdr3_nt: TGTGCCTTACCTGAGGACAGGGGTAATAATTCACCCCTCCACTTT
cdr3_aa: CALPEDRGNNSPLHF

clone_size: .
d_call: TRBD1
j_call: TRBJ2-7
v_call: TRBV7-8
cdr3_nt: TGTGCCAGCAGCCGAGGGGTCCGGGACAGGGCCTACGAGCAGTACTTC
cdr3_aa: CASSRGVRDRAYEQYF

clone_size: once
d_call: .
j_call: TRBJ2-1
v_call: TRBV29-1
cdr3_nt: TGCAGCGTTGCTTCGTCGGATGAGCAGTTCTTC
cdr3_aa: CSVASSDEQFF

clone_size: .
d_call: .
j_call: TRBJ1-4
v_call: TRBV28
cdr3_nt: TGTGCCAGTAGTCCGGGAGGGGGGGTTGAAAAACTGTTTTTT
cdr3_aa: CASSPGGGVEKLFF

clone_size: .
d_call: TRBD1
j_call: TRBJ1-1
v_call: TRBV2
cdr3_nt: TGTGCCAGCCATGACAGGGCTAACACTGAAGCTTTCTTT
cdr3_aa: CASHDRANTEAFF

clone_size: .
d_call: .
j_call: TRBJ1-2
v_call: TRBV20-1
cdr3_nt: TGCAGTGCTAGTCCCATCTATGGCTACACCTTC
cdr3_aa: CSASPIYGYTF

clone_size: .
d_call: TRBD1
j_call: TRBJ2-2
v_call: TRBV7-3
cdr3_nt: TGTGCCAGCAGCCAAAAAGCCACAGGGGGCACCGGGGAGCTGTTTTTT
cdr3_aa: CASSQKATGGTGELFF

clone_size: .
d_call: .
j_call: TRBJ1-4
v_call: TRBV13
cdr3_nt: TGTGCCAGCAGCTCCGGGATTGGGGGCGAAAAACTGTTTTTT
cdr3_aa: CASSSGIGGEKLFF

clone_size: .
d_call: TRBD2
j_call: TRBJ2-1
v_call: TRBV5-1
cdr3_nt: TGCGCCAGCAGCTCGGGACTAGCGGCTAGCTCCTACAATGAGCAGTTCTTC
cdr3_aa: CASSSGLAASSYNEQFF

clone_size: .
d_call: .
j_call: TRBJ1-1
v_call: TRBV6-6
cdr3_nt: TGTGCCAGCAGTCAACAGGGCGTTGACACTGAAGCTTTCTTT
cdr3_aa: CASSQQGVDTEAFF

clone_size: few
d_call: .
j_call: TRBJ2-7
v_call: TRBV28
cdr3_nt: TGTGCCAGCAGTTTGCCGGCTAGCAGATTCTACGAGCAGTACTTC
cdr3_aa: CASSLPASRFYEQYF

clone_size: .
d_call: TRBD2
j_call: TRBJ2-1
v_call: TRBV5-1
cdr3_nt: TGCGCCAGCAGACCGCAGACTAGCGGGAATGAGCAGTTCTTC
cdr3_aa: CASRPQTSGNEQFF

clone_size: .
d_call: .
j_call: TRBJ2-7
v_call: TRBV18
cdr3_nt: TGTGCCAGCTCACCACCGGCAGGGTCTACCTACGAGCAGTACTTC
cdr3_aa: CASSPPAGSTYEQYF

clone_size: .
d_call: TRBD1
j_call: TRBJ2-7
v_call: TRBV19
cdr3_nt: TGTGCCAGTAGTACTATACAGGGGGCTTACGAGCAGTACTTC
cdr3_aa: CASSTIQGAYEQYF

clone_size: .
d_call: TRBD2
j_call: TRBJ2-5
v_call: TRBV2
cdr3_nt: TGTGCCAGCAGTGAAATTCGGGGGGGGACCCAGTACTTC
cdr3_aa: CASSEIRGGTQYF

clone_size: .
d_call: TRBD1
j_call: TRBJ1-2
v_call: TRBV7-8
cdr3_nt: TGTGCCAGCAGCGGGACAGGGTACTATGGCTACACCTTC
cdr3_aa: CASSGTGYYGYTF

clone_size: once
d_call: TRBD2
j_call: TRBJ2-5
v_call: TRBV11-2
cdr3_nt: TGTGCCAGCAGCCCCCAGGGACTAGCGGGAGTACTGGAGACCCAGTACTTC
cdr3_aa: CASSPQGLAGVLETQYF

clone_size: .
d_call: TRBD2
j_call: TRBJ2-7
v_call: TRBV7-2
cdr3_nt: TGTGCCAGCAGCTTAGCCTGGGCGGGAGGTGGCCACGAGCAGTACTTC
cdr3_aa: CASSLAWAGGGHEQYF

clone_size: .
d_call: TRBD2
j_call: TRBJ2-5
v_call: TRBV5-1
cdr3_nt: TGCGCCAGCAGCGCCGGGACTAGCGGGAGAAGAAGGGAGACCCAGTACTTC
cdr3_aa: CASSAGTSGRRRETQYF

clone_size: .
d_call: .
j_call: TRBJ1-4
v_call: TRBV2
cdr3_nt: TGTGCCAGCAGTGGCGGGGCTAATGAAAAACTGTTTTTT
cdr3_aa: CASSGGANEKLFF

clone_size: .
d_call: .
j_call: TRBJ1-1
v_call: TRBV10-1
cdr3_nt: TGCGCCAGCAGTCTCACAGGTAGCACTGAAGCTTTCTTT
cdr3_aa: CASSLTGSTEAFF

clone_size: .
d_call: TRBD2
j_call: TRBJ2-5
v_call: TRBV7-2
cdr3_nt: TGTGCCAGCAGCGCCTCTGGCGGGAGGGCCGTAGAGACCCAGTACTTC
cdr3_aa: CASSASGGRAVETQYF

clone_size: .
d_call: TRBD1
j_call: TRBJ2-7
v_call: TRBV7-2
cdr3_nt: TGTGCCAGCAGCTTAGCGACAGGGTCCTACGAGCAGTACTTC
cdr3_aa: CASSLATGSYEQYF

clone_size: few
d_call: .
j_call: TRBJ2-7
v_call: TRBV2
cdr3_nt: TGTGCCAGCGGACAGTACTACGAGCAGTACTTC
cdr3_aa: CASGQYYEQYF

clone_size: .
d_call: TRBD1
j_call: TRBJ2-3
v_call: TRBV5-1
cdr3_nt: TGCGCCAGCAGCTTCGGGACAGGGGCAGATACGCAGTATTTT
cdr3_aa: CASSFGTGADTQYF

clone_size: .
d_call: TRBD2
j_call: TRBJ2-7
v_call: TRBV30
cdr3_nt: TGTGCCTGGAGTACAACGACTAGCGGGAGTTACGAGCAGTACTTC
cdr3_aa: CAWSTTTSGSYEQYF

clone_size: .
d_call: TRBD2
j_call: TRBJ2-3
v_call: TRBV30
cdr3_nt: TGTGCCTCGGAGATAGCGGGAGGGTCCACAGATACGCAGTATTTT
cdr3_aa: CASEIAGGSTDTQYF

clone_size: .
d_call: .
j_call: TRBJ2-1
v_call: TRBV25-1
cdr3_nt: TGTGCCAGCAGTGAACAGGCTGCTGAGCAGTTCTTC
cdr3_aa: CASSEQAAEQFF

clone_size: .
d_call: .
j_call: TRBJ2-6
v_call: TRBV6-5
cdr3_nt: TGTGCCAGCAGCCCGGACACCTCTGGGGCCAACGTCCTGACTTTC
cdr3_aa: CASSPDTSGANVLTF